The 27 T cell receptor beta chains listed next were all sequenced from one sample in a study of T cells in localized non-small cell lung cancer. TCRdb's copy holds only in-frame clones and misses some; the assay was immunoSEQ multiplex PCR. The repertoire has 50,000 to 55,000 clones, roughly 83% of them found once; the top ten carry approximately 18%. The sample was peripheral blood mononuclear cells, taken before any cancer treatment. Receptors originate from a man aged 40-75 years with stage III lung adenocarcinoma.

This clone was detected only a few times. The V gene is TRBV14, the J gene TRBJ1-1; D uncertain. The germline V gene has CDR1 SGHDN and CDR2 FVKESK. The CDR3 contains 14 residues. The V gene lost 1 base and the J gene lost 2 bases, with 8 bases spanning the gap. The CDR3 here is CASSQADFNTEAFF. For the CDR3, the DNA is TGTGCCAGCAGCCAAGCGGACTTCAACACTGAAGCTTTCTTT.

This clone was seen a few times. The chain links TRBV5-1 to TRBJ1-1; D unclear. The V gene's germline CDR1 is SGHRS and CDR2 YFSETQ. The CDR3 loop spans 11 amino acids. V was shortened by 0 bases and J by 7 bases, with 4 bases between the two germline ends. For the CDR3, the DNA is TGCGCCAGCAGCTTGGATAGTGAAGCTTTCTTT. Residues: CASSLDSEAFF.

The chain has TRBV5-1 and TRBJ2-7; TRBD2 is a possible D gene (5 bases). The length of the CDR3 is 13 residues. Looked up from germline, CDR1 is SGHRS and CDR2 is YFSETQ. V gave up 2 bases and J gave up 5 bases, with 11 bases separating them. CDR3 in DNA: TGCGCCAGCAGCTTAGGTCACGGGGACGAGCAGTACTTC. It encodes CASSLGHGDEQYF.

This chain links TRBV11-2 with TRBJ2-2; unclear D gene. CDR3 length: 17 residues. Germline lookup yields CDR1 SGHAT and CDR2 FQNNGV. V dropped 1 base and J dropped 2 bases, with 14 bases sitting between them. Here the CDR3 reads CASSLAWAGANTGELFF. The CDR3 nucleotides are TGTGCCAGCAGCTTAGCTTGGGCAGGAGCAAACACCGGGGAGCTGTTTTTT.

The chain combines TRBV7-9 with TRBJ2-1; TRBD2 aligns across 14 bases. Germline V gives CDR1 SEHNR, CDR2 FQNEAQ (reference sequence). With V trimmed by 4 bases and J by 8 bases, 4 bases remained unmatched. CDR3 length: 15 amino acids. Written as DNA, the CDR3 is TGTGCCAGCAGCTCCGGGACTAGCGGGGGACATGAGCAGTTCTTC. Encoded protein: CASSSGTSGGHEQFF.

The gene calls are TRBV18 and TRBJ2-3; 7 positions agree with TRBD2. The CDR3 is made up of 15 amino acids. CDR1 is KGHSH, CDR2 LQKENI, per germline. The V and J ends lost 2 bases and 6 bases, in that order; junction bases with no gene match: 8. The CDR3 DNA reads TGTGCCAGCTCACCATCCCGGCAGGGAGGGGATACGCAGTATTTT. Translating gives CASSPSRQGGDTQYF.

The CDR3 coding sequence is TGTGCCACCCGGGGCGGGACCGGGGAGCTGTTTTTT. Encoded protein: CATRGGTGELFF. V and J are TRBV10-3 and TRBJ2-2; TRBD1 or TRBD2 may be the D gene (5 bases each). Germline CDR1 is ENHRY and CDR2 is SYGVKD. V was trimmed by 10 bases and J by 5 bases, leaving 11 bases between them. The CDR3 has 12 amino acids.

This clone was observed a single time. The chain carries TRBV2 and TRBJ1-4; TRBD1 agrees at 8 bases. Per germline, CDR1 SNHLY and CDR2 FYNNEI. V shed 1 base and J 7 bases; nucleotides not matched to a gene: 5. This CDR3 is 15 amino acids long. The CDR3 region is CASSEGQGAGEKLFF. The CDR3 nucleotides read TGTGCCAGCAGTGAAGGGCAGGGGGCTGGTGAAAAACTGTTTTTT.

V and J are TRBV4-1 and TRBJ1-5, with TRBD1 matching over 8 bases. V dropped 0 bases and J dropped 7; count of bases not matched to a gene: 2. The CDR3 length is 14 residues. Germline V gene lookup returns CDR1 MGHRA and CDR2 YSYEKL. CDR3 bases: TGCGCCAGCAGCCAAGAGGACAGGGTACAGCCCCAGCATTTT. It translates to CASSQEDRVQPQHF.

This clone has just a few counts. The rearrangement joins TRBV7-3 to TRBJ2-2, with no clear D. Trimming removed 3 bases at V and 7 bases at J, with 9 bases between. In germline, CDR1 is SGHTA, CDR2 FQGTGA. The CDR3 loop spans 13 amino acids. CDR3 in amino acids: CASSFGAVGELFF. The CDR3 DNA is TGTGCCAGCAGCTTCGGAGCCGTCGGGGAGCTGTTTTTT.

J is TRBJ2-7 and V is TRBV5-1; D is undetermined. This CDR3 has 12 residues. Germline lookup yields CDR1 SGHRS and CDR2 YFSETQ. V gave up 0 bases and J gave up 1 base, with 2 bases separating them. CDR3 in DNA: TGCGCCAGCAGCTTGGAGTCCTACGAGCAGTACTTC. This sequence encodes CASSLESYEQYF.

The CDR3 region is CASSVQTGNRNEQYF. The DNA for the CDR3 is TGTGCCAGCAGCGTTCAAACAGGTAATCGGAACGAGCAGTACTTC. This rearrangement joins TRBV7-8 to TRBJ2-7, with D maybe TRBD1 (5 bases). The CDR3 has 15 residues. Germline V gene data show CDR1 as SGHVS and CDR2 as FQNEAQ. Trimming removed 5 bases from V and 5 bases from J, with 19 bases in between.

The CDR3 sequence: CARARTLQETQYF. Written as DNA, the CDR3 is TGTGCCAGGGCTAGGACACTTCAAGAGACCCAGTACTTC. The gene calls are TRBV6-1 and TRBJ2-5; D might be TRBD1 (5 bases). Per germline, CDR1 MNHNS and CDR2 SASEGT. The CDR3 extends over 13 amino acids. Deletions cut 9 bases from V and 2 bases from J, with 13 bases between.

This clone occurred a few times. This rearrangement joins TRBV7-9 to TRBJ2-1; D uncertain. The CDR3 is 12 residues long. Germline V gene sequence: CDR1 SEHNR, CDR2 FQNEAQ (reference sequence). Trimming took 0 bases from V and 8 from J, leaving 5 bases between them. The CDR3 here is CASSLARDEQFF. The CDR3 coding sequence is TGTGCCAGCAGCTTAGCAAGGGATGAGCAGTTCTTC.

This clone turned up a few times. The gene calls are TRBV7-9 and TRBJ1-5, with TRBD1 identical over 7 bases. The CDR3 length is 14 residues. Germline CDR1 SEHNR, CDR2 FQNEAQ (reference sequence). With 5 bases clipped from V and 2 bases from J, the junction kept 3 bases outside the gene matches. The CDR3 bases are TGTGCCAGCAGCGTCACAGGGGGCAATCAGCCCCAGCATTTT. This encodes CASSVTGGNQPQHF.

V and J are TRBV2 and TRBJ2-2; TRBD1 is a possible D gene (6 bases). Trimming shortened V by 7 bases and J by 4 bases, and 10 bases separated the two germline ends. Germline CDR1 is SNHLY and CDR2 is FYNNEI. The CDR3 has 13 amino acids. The CDR3 DNA follows: TGTGCCAGCATGGGGGCGCCCACCGGGGAGCTGTTTTTT. Translated, it gives CASMGAPTGELFF.

This clone was counted between two and nine times. The chain is built from TRBV18 and TRBJ1-2, with a tentative D call TRBD1 (5 bases). Germline CDR1 is KGHSH and CDR2 is LQKENI. Trimming removed 0 bases at V and 0 bases at J, with 11 bases between. This CDR3 contains 16 residues. CDR3 region: CASSPPSGGTNYGYTF. Here the CDR3 DNA reads TGTGCCAGCTCACCACCGAGTGGGGGGACTAACTATGGCTACACCTTC.

The chain links TRBV5-4 to TRBJ2-1; D gene uncertain. V was shortened by 0 bases and J by 8 bases, with 18 bases between the two germline ends. This CDR3 has 16 residues. CDR1 is SGHNT and CDR2 is YYREEE in the germline V gene (reference sequence). The DNA for the CDR3 is TGTGCCAGCAGCTTGGTATTGGATCCTATGAGCGATGAGCAGTTCTTC. Translating gives CASSLVLDPMSDEQFF. Drawing the rest from reference TRBV5-4 and TRBJ2-1, the complete variable domain is ETGVTQSPTHLIKTRGQQVTLRCSSQSGHNTVSWYQQALGQGPQFIFQYYREEENGRGNFPPRFSGLQFPNYSSELNVNALELDDSALYLCASSLVLDPMSDEQFFGPGTRLTVL.

This clone occurred once. The chain combines TRBV30 with TRBJ1-4; 10 bases fit TRBD1. From germline, CDR1 is GTSNPN and CDR2 SVGIG (reference sequence). J lost 8 bases, V lost 4 bases, and 10 bases had no gene match. This CDR3 is built from 15 residues. CDR3 DNA sequence: TGTGCCTGGAAATTGACAGGGGGCGCATCAGAAAAACTGTTTTTT. Protein: CAWKLTGGASEKLFF.

This chain connects TRBV18 to TRBJ1-1; 7 bases line up with TRBD1. From germline, CDR1 is KGHSH and CDR2 LQKENI. This CDR3 comprises 13 residues. The trim removed 4 bases at V and 7 bases at J, leaving 6 bases unmatched. Here the CDR3 reads CASSLGTAHEAFF. The CDR3 DNA sequence: TGTGCCAGCTCACTTGGGACAGCTCATGAAGCTTTCTTT.

The gene calls are TRBV11-2 and TRBJ2-1; D is unclear. The CDR3 contains 13 residues. V was pared by 2 bases and J by 0 bases, with 2 bases between. Germline V gives CDR1 SGHAT, CDR2 FQNNGV. CDR3 DNA sequence: TGTGCCAGCAGCTTAAACTCCTACAATGAGCAGTTCTTC. Translated: CASSLNSYNEQFF.

Worth noting for this clone: This specimen includes other DNA sequences encoding the same CDR3. The J gene is TRBJ1-1, the V gene TRBV7-9; a weak D match, TRBD1 (6 bases). With 3 bases removed from V and 7 bases from J, the gap between germline ends came to 18 bases. CDR1 SEHNR and CDR2 FQNEAQ come from the germline V gene (reference sequence). The CDR3 length is 15 residues. CDR3 sequence reads: CASSFIQGWENEAFF. The CDR3 bases are TGTGCCAGCAGCTTTATACAGGGCTGGGAAAATGAAGCTTTCTTT.

The chain carries TRBV19 and TRBJ1-1; perhaps TRBD1 as D (6 bases). Germline CDR1 is LNHDA and CDR2 is SQIVND (reference sequence). The CDR3 runs 13 residues. V was clipped by 5 bases and J by 7 bases, with 14 bases between them. The CDR3 loop reads CASSEGGFGEAFF. DNA for the CDR3: TGTGCCAGTAGTGAGGGGGGCTTCGGTGAAGCTTTCTTT.

This chain connects TRBV5-1 to TRBJ2-3; D possibly corresponds to TRBD1 (7 bases). The CDR3 length is 16 residues. CDR1 and CDR2 from the germline V gene are SGHRS and YFSETQ. The germline V and J ends were trimmed by 4 bases and 5 bases, with 20 bases remaining between them. In nucleotides, the CDR3 is TGCGCCAGCAGCACAGGACAGGCCTCGCGGGAAGATACGCAGTATTTT. Translated: CASSTGQASREDTQYF.

The chain carries TRBV28 and TRBJ1-4; D unclear. The V and J ends lost 6 bases and 5 bases respectively, with 10 bases between them. There are 13 residues in the CDR3. CDR1 and CDR2 (germline): MDHEN, SYDVKM. For the CDR3, the DNA is TGTGCCAGCAGCGGATATGGAAATGAAAAACTGTTTTTT. It encodes CASSGYGNEKLFF.

The CDR3 protein is CASSLTGTENTGELFF. DNA of the CDR3: TGCGCCAGCAGCTTAACCGGGACAGAGAACACCGGGGAGCTGTTTTTT. The chain combines TRBV5-1 with TRBJ2-2; 7 bases match TRBD1. Per the germline V gene, CDR1 is SGHRS and CDR2 is YFSETQ. With 2 bases clipped from V and 1 base from J, the junction kept 5 bases outside the gene matches. This CDR3 contains 16 residues.

This chain uses TRBV5-1 with TRBJ2-5; 8 bases are a match to TRBD1. This CDR3 has 15 residues. The J segment lost 1 base and the V segment lost 4 bases, leaving 6 bases of the junction unmatched. From germline, CDR1 is SGHRS and CDR2 YFSETQ. In DNA, the CDR3 is TGCGCCAGCAGCGACTTCGGACAGGGCCAAGAGACCCAGTACTTC. Its protein is CASSDFGQGQETQYF.